This TCR beta chain was identified during a study of shared clonotypes between healthy human individuals. Study-wide results and limits: Four donors had 5% to 6% of their naive CD4 clonotypes in common. Generally, naive subsets (rather than memory subsets) showed larger estimated richness. Collection of samples was limited to blood; tissue repertoires likely differ.

The naive CD8 population came from CD45RO-negative cells selected for CCR7, without terminally differentiated effector memory CD45RA+ cells. TCRdb's copy holds only in-frame clones and misses some; the assay was immunoSEQ multiplex PCR. The table lists some 800,000 clones, 92% of them singletons, with approximately 25% in the top ten. The CDR3 extends over 14 amino acids. With V trimmed by 4 bases and J by 3 bases, 4 bases remained unmatched. CDR1 is SGHDT, CDR2 YYEEEE, per germline. A word on this clone: No antigen is known for it.

This TCR was sampled from a man in his thirties or forties in good health. The sequencing input was naive CD8+ T cells sorted from blood. J is TRBJ2-1 and V is TRBV5-6, with TRBD1 matching 7 bases. The CDR3 sequence: CASSIRDSYNEQFF. The CDR3 nucleotides are TGTGCCAGCAGCATCCGGGACAGCTACAATGAGCAGTTCTTC.